One sample yielded the 3 T cell receptor beta chains listed below, sequenced in a study of Ad26.COV2.S vaccination and SARS-CoV-2 variants. Using immunoSEQ multiplex PCR, the repertoire was profiled, and TCRdb retains in-frame clones only, with some absent. The sample yields about 350,000 clones, about 88% seen once. As to treatment: some 20 received Ad26.COV2.S at low or high dose, single or two shots; about five received placebo; per-sample allocation not given. Day 63 after the first injection of vaccine or placebo was the sampling time. The input for sequencing was peripheral blood, taken in a trial of Ad26.COV2.S vaccine versus placebo. All receptors derive from a person aged 18-60 years who received the Ad26.COV2.S COVID-19 vaccine or a placebo.

The chain is built from TRBV19 and TRBJ1-5; TRBD1 aligns across 9 bases. Losses at the gene ends were 9 bases for V and 0 bases for J; bases not matched to a gene: 15. Germline V gene lookup returns CDR1 LNHDA and CDR2 SQIVND (reference sequence). This CDR3 has 18 amino acids. This CDR3 is CASESGQGLLHSNQPQHF. CDR3 nucleotides: TGTGCCAGCGAATCGGGACAGGGTCTCCTTCATAGCAATCAGCCCCAGCATTTT.

On this clone itself: Within the sample, other DNA sequences also encode this same CDR3. The genes are TRBV4-3 and TRBJ1-5; 9 positions agree with TRBD1. Germline-derived CDR1 and CDR2 are LGHNA and YSLEER. This CDR3 region has 13 residues. With V trimmed by 4 bases and J by 7 bases, 2 bases remained unmatched. The CDR3 sequence: CASSPDRGQPQHF. The CDR3 coding sequence is TGCGCCAGCAGCCCGGACAGGGGACAGCCCCAGCATTTT.

The chain joins TRBV6-5 to TRBJ2-7; tentative D call: TRBD1 (6 bases). This CDR3 spans 14 amino acids. The germline CDR1 and CDR2 sequences are MNHEY and SVGAGI. Trimming stripped 6 bases from V and 1 base from J, with 13 bases between. The CDR3 sequence: CASRGTRLSYEQYF. In DNA, the CDR3 is TGTGCCAGCAGGGGGACAAGATTATCCTACGAGCAGTACTTC.